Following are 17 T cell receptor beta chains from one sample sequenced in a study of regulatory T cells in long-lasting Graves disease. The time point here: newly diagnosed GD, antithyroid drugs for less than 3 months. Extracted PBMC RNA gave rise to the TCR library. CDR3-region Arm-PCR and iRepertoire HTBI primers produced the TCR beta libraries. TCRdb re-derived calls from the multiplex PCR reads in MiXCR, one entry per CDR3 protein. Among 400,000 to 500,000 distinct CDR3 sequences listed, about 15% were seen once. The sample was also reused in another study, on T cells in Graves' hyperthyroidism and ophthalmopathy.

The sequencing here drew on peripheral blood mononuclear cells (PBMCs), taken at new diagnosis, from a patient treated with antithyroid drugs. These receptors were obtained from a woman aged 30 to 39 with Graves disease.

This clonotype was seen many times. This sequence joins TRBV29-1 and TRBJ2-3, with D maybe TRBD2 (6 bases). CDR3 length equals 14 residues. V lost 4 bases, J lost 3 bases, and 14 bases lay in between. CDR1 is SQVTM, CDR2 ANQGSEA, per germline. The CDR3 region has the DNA TGCAGCGTTGGACGTTGGCGGGGAACAGATACGCAGTATTTT. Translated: CSVGRWRGTDTQYF.

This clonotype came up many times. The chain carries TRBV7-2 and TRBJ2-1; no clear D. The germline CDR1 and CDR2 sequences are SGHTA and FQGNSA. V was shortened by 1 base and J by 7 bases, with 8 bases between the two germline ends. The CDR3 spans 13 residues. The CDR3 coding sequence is TGTGCCAGCAGCTTAGTCGCACCAAATGAGCAGTTCTTC. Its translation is CASSLVAPNEQFF.

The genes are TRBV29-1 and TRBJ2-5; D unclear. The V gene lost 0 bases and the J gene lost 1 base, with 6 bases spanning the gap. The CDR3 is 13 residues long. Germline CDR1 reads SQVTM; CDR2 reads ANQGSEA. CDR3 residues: CSVEEAGQETQYF. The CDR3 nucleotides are TGCAGCGTTGAAGAGGCAGGCCAAGAGACCCAGTACTTC.

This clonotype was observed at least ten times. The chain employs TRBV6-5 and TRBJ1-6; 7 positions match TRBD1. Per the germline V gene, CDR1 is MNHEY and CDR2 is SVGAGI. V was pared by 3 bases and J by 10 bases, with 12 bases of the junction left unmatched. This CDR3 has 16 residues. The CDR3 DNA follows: TGTGCCAGCAGTTATTCGCGACAGGGAGGGGGATCACCCCTCCACTTT. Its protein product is CASSYSRQGGGSPLHF.

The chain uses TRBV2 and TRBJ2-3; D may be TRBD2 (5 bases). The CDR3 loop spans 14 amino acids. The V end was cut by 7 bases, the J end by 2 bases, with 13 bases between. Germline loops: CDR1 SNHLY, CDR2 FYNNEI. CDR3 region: CASKRTVSTDTQYF. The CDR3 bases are TGTGCCAGCAAGCGGACGGTCTCCACAGATACGCAGTATTTT. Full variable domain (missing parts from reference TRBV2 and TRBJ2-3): EPEVTQTPSHQVTQMGQEVILRCVPISNHLYFYWYRQILGQKVEFLVSFYNNEISEKSEIFDDQFSVERPDGSNFTLKIRSTKLEDSAMYFCASKRTVSTDTQYFGPGTRLTVL.

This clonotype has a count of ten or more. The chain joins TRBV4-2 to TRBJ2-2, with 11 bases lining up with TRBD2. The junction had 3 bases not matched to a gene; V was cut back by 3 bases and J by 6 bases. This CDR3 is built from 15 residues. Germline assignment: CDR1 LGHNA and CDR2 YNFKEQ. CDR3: CASSHSGRVPGELFF. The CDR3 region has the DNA TGTGCCAGCAGCCATAGCGGGAGGGTCCCCGGGGAGCTGTTTTTT.

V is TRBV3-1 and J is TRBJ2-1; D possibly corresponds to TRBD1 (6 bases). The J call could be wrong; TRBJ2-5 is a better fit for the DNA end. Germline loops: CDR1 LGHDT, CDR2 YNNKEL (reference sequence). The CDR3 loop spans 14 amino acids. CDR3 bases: TGTGCCAGCCGTCCGATCGCGGACAGCAAGACCCAGTACTTC. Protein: CASRPIADSKTQYF.

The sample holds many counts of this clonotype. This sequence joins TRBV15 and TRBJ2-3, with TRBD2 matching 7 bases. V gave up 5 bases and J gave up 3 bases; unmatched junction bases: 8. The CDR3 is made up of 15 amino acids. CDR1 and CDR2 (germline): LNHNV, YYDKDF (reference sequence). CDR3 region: CATSERKGGTDTQYF. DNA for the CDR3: TGTGCCACCAGCGAACGGAAGGGAGGGACAGATACGCAGTATTTT.

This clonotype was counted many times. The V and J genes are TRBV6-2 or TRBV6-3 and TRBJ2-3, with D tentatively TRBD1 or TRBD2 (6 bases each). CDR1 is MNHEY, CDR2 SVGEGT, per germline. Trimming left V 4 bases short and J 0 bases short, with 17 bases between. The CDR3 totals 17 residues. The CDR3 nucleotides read TGTGCCAGCAGTTCACCACAACAGGGACTTAGCACAGATACGCAGTATTTT. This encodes CASSSPQQGLSTDTQYF.

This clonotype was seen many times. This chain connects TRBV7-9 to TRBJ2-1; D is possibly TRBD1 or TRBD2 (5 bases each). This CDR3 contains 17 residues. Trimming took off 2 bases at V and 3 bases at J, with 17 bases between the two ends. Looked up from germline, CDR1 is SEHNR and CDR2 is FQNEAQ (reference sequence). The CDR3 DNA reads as TGTGCCAGCAGCTTATTCGTAAGGTTGGGGGTCTACAATGAGCAGTTCTTC. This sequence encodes CASSLFVRLGVYNEQFF.

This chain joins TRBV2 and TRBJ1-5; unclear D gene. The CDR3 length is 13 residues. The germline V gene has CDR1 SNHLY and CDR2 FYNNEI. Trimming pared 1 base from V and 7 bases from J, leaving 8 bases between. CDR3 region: CASSEVGAQPQHF. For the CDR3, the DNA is TGTGCCAGCAGTGAAGTGGGTGCCCAGCCCCAGCATTTT.

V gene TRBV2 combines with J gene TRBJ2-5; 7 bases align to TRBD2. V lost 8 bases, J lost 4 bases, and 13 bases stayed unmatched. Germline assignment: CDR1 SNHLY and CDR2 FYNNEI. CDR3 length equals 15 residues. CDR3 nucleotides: TGTGCCAGCGGGGGGGACTTGGGGAGAAGAGAGACCCAGTACTTC. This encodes CASGGDLGRRETQYF.

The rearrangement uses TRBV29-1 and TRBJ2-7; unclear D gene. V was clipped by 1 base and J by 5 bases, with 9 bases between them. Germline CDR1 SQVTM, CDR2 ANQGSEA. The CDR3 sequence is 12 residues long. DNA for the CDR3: TGCAGCGTTGAAGTGTTAGGGAACGAGCAGTACTTC. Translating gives CSVEVLGNEQYF.

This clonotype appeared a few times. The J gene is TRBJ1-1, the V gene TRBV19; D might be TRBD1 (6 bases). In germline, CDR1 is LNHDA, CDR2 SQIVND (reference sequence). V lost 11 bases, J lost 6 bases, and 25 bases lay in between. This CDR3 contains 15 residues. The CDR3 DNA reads TGTGCCTCCAGTGGGCGAAGGACAGCACAGGCTGAAGCTTTCTTT. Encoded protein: CASSGRRTAQAEAFF.

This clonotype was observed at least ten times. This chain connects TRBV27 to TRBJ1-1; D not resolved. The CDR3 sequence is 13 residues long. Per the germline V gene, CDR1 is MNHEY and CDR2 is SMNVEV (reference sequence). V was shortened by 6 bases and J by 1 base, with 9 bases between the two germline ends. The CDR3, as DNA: TGTGCCAGCAGCTTAGGACGGAACACTGAAGCTTTCTTT. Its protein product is CASSLGRNTEAFF.

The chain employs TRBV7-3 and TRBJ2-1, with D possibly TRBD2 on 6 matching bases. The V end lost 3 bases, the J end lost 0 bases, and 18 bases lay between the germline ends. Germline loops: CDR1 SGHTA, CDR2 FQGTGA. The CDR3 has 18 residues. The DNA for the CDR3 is TGTGCCAGCAGCTTGAGCGAATTAGCGGCCCGCTCCTACAATGAGCAGTTCTTC. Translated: CASSLSELAARSYNEQFF.

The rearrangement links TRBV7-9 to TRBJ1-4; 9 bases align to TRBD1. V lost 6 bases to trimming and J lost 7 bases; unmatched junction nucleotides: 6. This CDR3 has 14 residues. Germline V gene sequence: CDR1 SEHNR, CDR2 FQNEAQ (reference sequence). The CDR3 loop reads CASRLQGAREKLFF. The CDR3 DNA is TGTGCCAGCAGGTTACAGGGGGCTCGTGAAAAACTGTTTTTT.